Reported below is one T cell receptor beta chain. This specimen belongs to a study of blood T cell repertoires in COVID-19. The CDR3 is 17 amino acids. Germline values: CDR1 MNHNS, CDR2 SASEGT. Unmatched junction bases numbered 15, after V lost 4 bases and J lost 4 bases. Profiled with immunoSEQ multiplex PCR; TCRdb holds only in-frame clones, not every one. Of roughly 150,000 clones detected, about four fifths appear once; the ten largest clones hold roughly 2%. This TCR derives from a woman at least 80 years old with acute or convalescent COVID-19. Sequences were obtained from peripheral blood. This chain joins TRBV6-1 and TRBJ1-2, with TRBD1 matching 7 bases. For the CDR3, the DNA is TGTGCCAGCAGTGCGGGGACAGCTAGCTGGTTGGGCTATGGCTACACCTTC. Its protein is CASSAGTASWLGYGYTF.